This TCR beta chain was sequenced in a study of shared clonotypes between healthy human individuals. Unsorted samples used roughly 95 million PBMCs for genomic DNA. Per the study methods: Owing to the provision of junction-only sequences devoid of quality scores by immunoSEQ, filtering differed. The protocol was immunoSEQ multiplex PCR, while the TCRdb copy is restricted to in-frame clones and leaves out a portion. V, J and clone size reflect that table, while D and trimming were determined from the DNA. Among about 500,000 clones listed, over 60% were seen once. This receptor was taken from a woman aged 40 to 50 in good health. Some clones in this sample may be carry-over from other donors' samples. The source material was PBMCs.

CDR3 nucleotides: TGTGCCAGCAGTTATGCCGGGGAGCAGACCCAGTACTTC. It codes for CASSYAGEQTQYF. V and J are TRBV6-5 and TRBJ2-5, with a tentative D call TRBD2 (5 bases). Trimming pared 3 bases from V and 6 bases from J, leaving 11 bases between. Germline V gene sequence: CDR1 MNHEY, CDR2 SVGAGI. This CDR3 comprises 13 residues.